This passage covers 28 T cell receptor beta chains from one sample sequenced in a study of identical twins. TCRdb re-analysed the 5' RACE reads in MiXCR, keeping a single row per CDR3 protein. The sample includes some 300,000 distinct CDR3 sequences, 9% to 15% of them seen just once. This sample was shared with a second study, whose subject was yellow fever vaccine responses in identical twins.

Sequencing was performed on CD8+ T cells sorted from blood. These receptors were obtained from a woman aged 18-35 years in good health.

This clonotype was recorded a few times. This chain joins TRBV10-3 and TRBJ2-3, with TRBD2 matching over 11 bases. V gave up 6 bases and J gave up 2 bases; unmatched junction bases: 7. Germline V gives CDR1 ENHRY, CDR2 SYGVKD. This CDR3 spans 16 amino acids. CDR3 nucleotide sequence: TGTGCCATCAGGATTTCTAGCGGGGGGCACACAGATACGCAGTATTTT. Protein: CAIRISSGGHTDTQYF.

This clonotype appeared a few times. V is TRBV19 and J is TRBJ2-7; no reliable D call. The CDR3 has 10 amino acids. The germline V gene encodes CDR1 LNHDA and CDR2 SQIVND (reference sequence). DNA of the CDR3: TGTGCCAGTATTACTATGAGGCTTCCCGTC. Residues: CASITMRLPV.

The rearrangement joins TRBV7-9 to TRBJ2-4, with TRBD2 matching 9 bases. Germline CDR1 SEHNR, CDR2 FQNEAQ (reference sequence). The ends lost 5 bases at V and 7 bases at J; junction bases unmatched: 6. This CDR3 has 14 amino acids. CDR3 sequence reads: CASSTTGTSNIQYF. CDR3 nucleotides: TGTGCCAGCAGCACTACCGGGACTAGCAACATTCAGTACTTC.

This clonotype has a count of ten or more. This rearrangement joins TRBV28 to TRBJ2-7; D is uncertain. CDR3 length: 15 amino acids. The ends were cut back, 0 bases at V and 0 bases at J, with 9 bases in the middle. Germline V lookup: CDR1 MDHEN, CDR2 SYDVKM. In DNA form, the CDR3 reads TGTGCCAGCAGTTTATGGCAGGACCACTCCTACGAGCAGTACTTC. Translation: CASSLWQDHSYEQYF.

A few counts support this clonotype. J is TRBJ2-1 and V is TRBV9, with D maybe TRBD2 (7 bases). The germline CDR1 and CDR2 sequences are SGDLS and YYNGEE. V lost 2 bases to trimming and J lost 3 bases, with 18 bases between them. The CDR3 is 17 amino acids. The chain's CDR3 is CASSVLGGAGLYNEQFF. The CDR3 nucleotides read TGTGCCAGCAGCGTTTTGGGGGGGGCAGGACTCTACAATGAGCAGTTCTTC.

This chain joins TRBV9 and TRBJ2-7; 9 bases align to TRBD2. The CDR3 spans 16 residues. Trimming cost V 0 bases and J 3 bases; bases outside gene matches: 7. Per germline, CDR1 SGDLS and CDR2 YYNGEE. CDR3 protein: CASSVGASGNLYEQYF. Here the CDR3 DNA reads TGTGCCAGCAGCGTAGGGGCTAGCGGGAATCTCTACGAGCAGTACTTC.

The chain uses TRBV6-5 and TRBJ2-6, with TRBD1 matching over 8 bases. From germline, CDR1 is MNHEY and CDR2 SVGAGI. The J segment lost 4 bases and the V segment lost 2 bases, leaving 7 bases of the junction unmatched. The CDR3 length is 17 residues. The CDR3 DNA reads as TGTGCCAGCAGTTACGTCAGGGGGCTGTTAGGGGCCAACGTCCTGACTTTC. Residues: CASSYVRGLLGANVLTF.

This clonotype was picked up many times. This chain joins TRBV7-9 and TRBJ2-1; D perhaps matches TRBD1 (6 bases). Germline V gene lookup returns CDR1 SEHNR and CDR2 FQNEAQ (reference sequence). Deletions cut 5 bases from V and 4 bases from J, with 9 bases between. The length of the CDR3 is 13 residues. The CDR3 coding sequence is TGTGCCAGCAGCCCGGACAGTTACAATGAGCAGTTCTTC. Amino acids: CASSPDSYNEQFF. Looking up the rest from reference TRBV7-9 and TRBJ2-1 gives the full variable domain: DTGVSQNPRHKITKRGQNVTFRCDPISEHNRLYWYRQTLGQGPEFLTYFQNEAQLEKSRLLSDRFSAERPKGSFSTLEIQRTEQGDSAMYLCASSPDSYNEQFFGPGTRLTVL.

Of note for this clonotype: The junction departs from germline at one end; a sequencing error may be responsible. This chain joins TRBV3-1 and TRBJ2-1; 10 bases fit TRBD2. The CDR3 extends over 17 amino acids. CDR1 is LGHDT and CDR2 is YNNKEL in the germline V gene (reference sequence). This CDR3 reads CATSLTPSGGSYNEQFF. DNA of the CDR3: TGTGCCACCAGCCTAACTCCTAGCGGGGGCTCCTACAATGAGCAGTTCTTC.

CDR3 DNA: TGCAGCGTCTCCGGGGCGGCGAACACCGGGGAGCTGTTTTTT. As protein: CSVSGAANTGELFF. V is TRBV29-1 and J is TRBJ2-2; either TRBD1 or TRBD2 may supply D (5 bases each). The CDR3 has 14 amino acids. V dropped 6 bases and J dropped 0 bases, with 11 bases sitting between them. The germline gives CDR1 SQVTM, CDR2 ANQGSEA.

The chain has TRBV6-2 or TRBV6-3 and TRBJ2-5; TRBD2 agrees at 8 bases. CDR1 MNHEY and CDR2 SVGEGT come from the germline V gene. The trim removed 2 bases at V and 5 bases at J, leaving 13 bases unmatched. The CDR3 contains 17 residues. The CDR3 loop is CASSYPPREVGWETQYF. The CDR3 nucleotides read TGTGCCAGCAGTTACCCTCCGCGGGAGGTTGGTTGGGAGACCCAGTACTTC.

This clonotype was observed a handful of times. The rearrangement uses TRBV3-1 and TRBJ1-2; 7 bases line up with TRBD1. V lost 0 bases and J lost 5; bases outside the gene matches: 0. The CDR3 is 13 residues long. Germline V lookup: CDR1 LGHDT, CDR2 YNNKEL (reference sequence). CDR3 nucleotide sequence: TGTGCCAGCAGCCAAGACAGGGGGTATGGCTACACCTTC. Its translation is CASSQDRGYGYTF.

Many counts were recorded for this clonotype. The chain couples TRBV7-8 to TRBJ2-3; 10 bases are shared with TRBD2. The CDR3 covers 16 residues. Per germline, CDR1 SGHVS and CDR2 FQNEAQ. J was trimmed by 4 bases and V by 1 base; bases with no gene match: 5. The CDR3 DNA follows: TGTGCCAGCAGCTTAGGGGCGGGGACTAGCGCAGATACGCAGTATTTT. Translated, it gives CASSLGAGTSADTQYF.

V is TRBV9 and J is TRBJ2-1; the D call may be TRBD1 or TRBD2 (5 bases each). Germline V gene lookup returns CDR1 SGDLS and CDR2 YYNGEE. V was shortened by 4 bases and J by 13 bases, with 15 bases between the two germline ends. The CDR3 spans 12 residues. CDR3 sequence (DNA): TGTGCCAGCAGCCCTGGGGCGGGCCCCCAGTTCTTC. Translating gives CASSPGAGPQFF.

This clonotype was observed at least ten times. The gene calls are TRBV4-1 and TRBJ2-2; tentative D call: TRBD2 (6 bases). CDR3 length: 17 residues. Per the germline V gene, CDR1 is MGHRA and CDR2 is YSYEKL. V was clipped by 3 bases and J by 4 bases, with 18 bases between them. The CDR3 spells CASSQSIGSVGTGELFF. The CDR3 nucleotides read TGCGCCAGCAGCCAGAGCATCGGGAGTGTCGGCACCGGGGAGCTGTTTTTT.

This clonotype was picked up many times. The V gene is TRBV12-3 or TRBV12-4, the J gene TRBJ2-3, with D tentatively TRBD1 or TRBD2 (6 bases each). The CDR3 extends over 14 amino acids. Deletions cut 10 bases from V and 3 bases from J, with 17 bases between. In DNA, the CDR3 is TGTGCCACCCAAAGCGGAGGGGGTACAGATACGCAGTATTTT. It is translated as CATQSGGGTDTQYF.

This clonotype was counted between two and nine times. The CDR3 loop reads CASSRVSGGSYNEQFF. The CDR3 bases are TGTGCCAGCTCACGGGTGTCTGGGGGATCCTACAATGAGCAGTTCTTC. This chain connects TRBV18 to TRBJ2-1, with D perhaps TRBD1 or TRBD2 (5 bases each). Germline assignment: CDR1 KGHSH and CDR2 LQKENI. V lost 4 bases, J lost 1 base, and 14 bases lay in between. The CDR3 runs 16 residues.

This clonotype came up many times. V gene TRBV20-1 combines with J gene TRBJ2-7, with no clear D. From germline, CDR1 is DFQATT and CDR2 SNEGSKA (reference sequence). Between the trimmed V and J ends, which lost 7 bases and 3 bases, there was a span of 16 bases. The CDR3 consists of 13 residues. The CDR3 DNA reads TGCAGTGTCCATCCCCTACGCCTCTACGAGCAGTACTTC. Translation gives CSVHPLRLYEQYF.

This clonotype was counted between two and nine times. The V gene is TRBV24-1, the J gene TRBJ2-5; the D gene is possibly TRBD1 (6 bases). There are 17 residues in the CDR3. The V gene's germline CDR1 is KGHDR and CDR2 SFDVKD. Trimming shortened V by 1 base and J by 0 bases, and 14 bases separated the two germline ends. The CDR3 reads CATSDFPEDRYQETQYF. In DNA form, the CDR3 reads TGTGCCACCAGTGATTTTCCGGAGGACAGATACCAAGAGACCCAGTACTTC.

This clonotype was counted between two and nine times. V and J are TRBV5-1 and TRBJ1-1; weak D call: TRBD1 (5 bases). Trimming took 2 bases from V and 5 from J, leaving 13 bases between them. The CDR3 spans 14 residues. The germline V gene has CDR1 SGHRS and CDR2 YFSETQ. The CDR3 DNA follows: TGCGCCAGCAGCTTTCGGCAGGGCGATACTGAAGCTTTCTTT. Translating it yields CASSFRQGDTEAFF.

This clonotype was counted a few times. The chain uses TRBV7-6 and TRBJ1-6, with a tentative D call TRBD1 (6 bases). CDR1 is SGHVS, CDR2 FNYEAQ, per germline. This CDR3 contains 14 residues. Trimming stripped 10 bases from V and 10 bases from J, with 20 bases between. The CDR3 bases are TGTGCCACCAGTAGGGGGGGAATGGGATCACCCCTCCACTTT. Protein product: CATSRGGMGSPLHF. Based on the CDR3 plus reference TRBV7-6 and TRBJ1-6, the full variable domain is GAGVSQSPRYKVTKRGQDVALRCDPISGHVSLYWYRQALGQGPEFLTYFNYEAQQDKSGLPNDRFSAERPEGSISTLTIQRTEQRDSAMYRCATSRGGMGSPLHFGNGTRLTVT.

The table lists this clonotype with many counts. This chain uses TRBV9 with TRBJ2-7; 12 bases fit TRBD2. J lost 2 bases, V lost 0 bases, and 0 bases had no gene match. This CDR3 has 15 amino acids. Per germline, CDR1 SGDLS and CDR2 YYNGEE. CDR3 DNA sequence: TGTGCCAGCAGCGTAGCTAGCGGGAGGGCCTACGAGCAGTACTTC. Its translation is CASSVASGRAYEQYF. Full variable domain (remainder filled in from reference TRBV9 and TRBJ2-7): DSGVTQTPKHLITATGQRVTLRCSPRSGDLSVYWYQQSLDQGLQFLIQYYNGEERAKGNILERFSAQQFPDLHSELNLSSLELGDSALYFCASSVASGRAYEQYFGPGTRLTVT.

The chain has TRBV28 and TRBJ2-5; TRBD1 aligns across 7 bases. Germline assignment: CDR1 MDHEN and CDR2 SYDVKM. This CDR3 has 15 residues. V lost 7 bases, J lost 5 bases, and 13 bases stayed unmatched. CDR3 protein: CASTTPRTGGETQYF. CDR3 nucleotide sequence: TGTGCCAGCACCACCCCCCGGACAGGCGGTGAGACCCAGTACTTC.

The chain recombines TRBV7-2 with TRBJ2-1; D is unclear. The V gene's germline CDR1 is SGHTA and CDR2 FQGNSA. This CDR3 region has 13 residues. Trimming cost V 4 bases and J 7 bases, with 11 bases left between them. Here the CDR3 DNA reads TGTGCCAGCAGCTCAAACGCGAGGAATGAGCAGTTCTTC. Encoded protein: CASSSNARNEQFF.

This clonotype was counted once. The chain combines TRBV27 with TRBJ2-7; D remains ambiguous. The CDR3 sequence is 14 residues long. The germline gives CDR1 MNHEY, CDR2 SMNVEV (reference sequence). V shed 0 bases and J shed 2 bases, with 8 bases lying between them. The CDR3 reads CASSLSTNTYEQYF. As DNA, the CDR3 is TGTGCCAGCAGTTTATCCACAAATACCTACGAGCAGTACTTC.

The chain joins TRBV7-8 to TRBJ2-1; 7 nucleotides line up with TRBD2. The CDR3 spans 15 residues. Germline trimming cut 1 base from V and 7 bases from J; bases unmatched to any gene: 7. The germline CDR1 and CDR2 sequences are SGHVS and FQNEAQ. Here the CDR3 reads CASSLGAGVRNEQFF. CDR3 nucleotides: TGTGCCAGCAGCTTAGGGGCGGGAGTCAGGAATGAGCAGTTCTTC.

V and J are TRBV5-1 and TRBJ2-7; perhaps TRBD2 as D (6 bases). Trimming stripped 4 bases from V and 2 bases from J, with 13 bases between. This CDR3 is 14 amino acids long. The germline CDR1 and CDR2 sequences are SGHRS and YFSETQ. For the CDR3, the DNA is TGCGCCAGCAGCCCCGGGACTCTGACCTACGAGCAGTACTTC. Encoded protein: CASSPGTLTYEQYF.

This clonotype came up many times. J is TRBJ2-7 and V is TRBV12-3 or TRBV12-4, with 9 positions matching TRBD1. This CDR3 comprises 14 residues. V lost 3 bases, J lost 4 bases, and 4 bases stayed unmatched. CDR3 DNA: TGTGCCAGCAGTTTTAGGGGACAGGGTTACGAGCAGTACTTC. It specifies CASSFRGQGYEQYF.